Sequencing of this TCR beta chain was carried out in a study of shared clonotypes between healthy human individuals. V was clipped by 7 bases and J by 4 bases, with 11 bases between them. Germline V gene sequence: CDR1 SNHLY, CDR2 FYNNEI. The CDR3 spans 12 residues. Profiled with immunoSEQ multiplex PCR; TCRdb holds only in-frame clones, not every one. This sample yields around 2,000,000 clones, of which over 85% are seen a single time; 0.13% belongs to the top ten. This chain connects TRBV2 to TRBJ2-7; D unresolved. The clonotype originates from a man between 18 and 35 years old in good health. The sequencing sample was made of naive CD4+ T cells sorted from blood. As to subset: CD45RA+ positively selected. Written as DNA, the CDR3 is TGTGCCAGCAAAAGCCTCCCTTACGAGCAGTACTTC. This gives the protein CASKSLPYEQYF.